Listed below are T cell receptor beta chains from one sample, sequenced in a study of CD8+CD57+ T cells in acquired aplastic anemia. TCRdb passed the reads through MiXCR, listing each CDR3 protein once. This table holds 400,000 to 600,000 distinct CDR3 sequences, less than 35% found once. The source material was sorted CD4+, CD8+, or CD8+CD57+ T cells (not recorded which) from PBMCs. These receptors originate from a human donor with aplastic anemia. The CDR3 runs from the conserved cysteine through the conserved F or W. The order of the fields is CDR3 DNA, CDR3 protein, clone size, V gene, J gene, D gene. The D gene is left open where the match is weak. Clone size appears in some rows only: once, few, many, or a class for an expanded clone.

CDR3 DNA: TGCGCCAGCAGCCAAGATCAGGGGTTCCAAGAGACCCAGTACTTC
CDR3 protein: CASSQDQGFQETQYF
clone size: few
V gene: TRBV4-3
J gene: TRBJ2-5
D gene: .

CDR3 DNA: TGTGCCAGCAGAGATTCTAGCGGGAAATACGAGCAGTACTTC
CDR3 protein: CASRDSSGKYEQYF
clone size: many
V gene: TRBV7-2
J gene: TRBJ2-7
D gene: TRBD2

CDR3 DNA: TGTGCCAGCAGGAGCTCGGCCAGAGGGAAACCCCTCCACTTT
CDR3 protein: CASRSSARGKPLHF
clone size: many
V gene: TRBV12-3/TRBV12-4
J gene: TRBJ1-6
D gene: .

CDR3 DNA: TGTGCCAGCAGCCACTCCGGGACAGGGGATAAAAAAGCTTTCTTT
CDR3 protein: CASSHSGTGDKKAFF
clone size: few
V gene: TRBV3-1
J gene: TRBJ1-1
D gene: TRBD1

CDR3 DNA: TGTGCCAGCAGTGGAAGGTCGGCCGTTGAAGCTTTCTTT
CDR3 protein: CASSGRSAVEAFF
clone size: .
V gene: TRBV2
J gene: TRBJ1-1
D gene: .

CDR3 DNA: TGTGCCACCAGCAGAGATAAAGGGGCCTCCTACGAGCAGTACTTC
CDR3 protein: CATSRDKGASYEQYF
clone size: many
V gene: TRBV15
J gene: TRBJ2-7
D gene: .

CDR3 DNA: TGTGCCAGCAGCTTGACGGGACACGATGCAGGTGAAGCTTTCTTT
CDR3 protein: CASSLTGHDAGEAFF
clone size: .
V gene: TRBV5-5
J gene: TRBJ1-1
D gene: .

CDR3 DNA: TGTGCCAGTAGTTTCGAGGGTACGCTACACAATGAGCAGTTCTTC
CDR3 protein: CASSFEGTLHNEQFF
clone size: .
V gene: TRBV19
J gene: TRBJ2-1
D gene: .

CDR3 DNA: TGTGCCAGCAGTGAACACCTAGCGGACTACAATGAGCAGTTCTTC
CDR3 protein: CASSEHLADYNEQFF
clone size: .
V gene: TRBV25-1
J gene: TRBJ2-1
D gene: TRBD2

CDR3 DNA: TGTGCCAGCAGCTATGGACAGGGGGCTGGGCAGCCCCAGCATTTT
CDR3 protein: CASSYGQGAGQPQHF
clone size: .
V gene: TRBV12-3/TRBV12-4
J gene: TRBJ1-5
D gene: TRBD1

CDR3 DNA: TGCAGCCCTGGCAGGGACAGGATCTACGAGCAGTACTTC
CDR3 protein: CSPGRDRIYEQYF
clone size: .
V gene: TRBV29-1
J gene: TRBJ2-7
D gene: TRBD1

CDR3 DNA: TGCGCCAGCAGTATGAATCCAAGCTCCATGAACACTGAAGCTTTCTTT
CDR3 protein: CASSMNPSSMNTEAFF
clone size: few
V gene: TRBV5-1
J gene: TRBJ1-1
D gene: .

CDR3 DNA: TGTGCCAGCAGCCAAGTCGGCGGGATCACAGATACGCAGTATTTT
CDR3 protein: CASSQVGGITDTQYF
clone size: .
V gene: TRBV14
J gene: TRBJ2-3
D gene: .

CDR3 DNA: TGCGCCAGCAGACCGGGACAGGGGGCGGGGGCCAACGTCCTGACTTTC
CDR3 protein: CASRPGQGAGANVLTF
clone size: .
V gene: TRBV5-1
J gene: TRBJ2-6
D gene: TRBD1

CDR3 DNA: TGTGCCAGTAGTATAGCCCTGAGACAGGGCAACTATGGCTACACCTTC
CDR3 protein: CASSIALRQGNYGYTF
clone size: few
V gene: TRBV19
J gene: TRBJ1-2
D gene: TRBD1

CDR3 DNA: TGCAGTGCTCGAACGAGGACGGCTAAAGGAGGGACCCAGTACTTC
CDR3 protein: CSARTRTAKGGTQYF
clone size: few
V gene: TRBV20-1
J gene: TRBJ2-5
D gene: .

CDR3 DNA: TGTGCCAGCAGTGAAAGCAAGAACCTCCACTTT
CDR3 protein: CASSESKNLHF
clone size: many
V gene: TRBV6-1
J gene: TRBJ1-6
D gene: .

CDR3 DNA: TGTGCCACCAGTGATTCCGGATCCAATGGGTGGGAGACCCAGTACTTC
CDR3 protein: CATSDSGSNGWETQYF
clone size: many
V gene: TRBV24-1
J gene: TRBJ2-5
D gene: .

CDR3 DNA: TGTGCCACCAGCAAGGGACGGCTCCCGACCCAGTACTTC
CDR3 protein: CATSKGRLPTQYF
clone size: .
V gene: TRBV15
J gene: TRBJ2-5
D gene: .

CDR3 DNA: TGTGCCATCCAAAAGGGGTTAGGGCTCGAGCAGTACTTC
CDR3 protein: CAIQKGLGLEQYF
clone size: .
V gene: TRBV10-3
J gene: TRBJ2-7
D gene: .

CDR3 DNA: TGTGCCAGCAGCCCTGGGGAGGGTCAGAACTATGGCTACACCTTC
CDR3 protein: CASSPGEGQNYGYTF
clone size: many
V gene: TRBV9
J gene: TRBJ1-2
D gene: .

CDR3 DNA: TGCAGCGTTGAAAACGCCTTCCGGGGTCTTACTGAAGCTTTCTTT
CDR3 protein: CSVENAFRGLTEAFF
clone size: many
V gene: TRBV29-1
J gene: TRBJ1-1
D gene: .

CDR3 DNA: TGCGCCAGCAGCTTGGAAGTCAGCACCATGAACACTGAAGCTTTCTTT
CDR3 protein: CASSLEVSTMNTEAFF
clone size: once
V gene: TRBV5-1
J gene: TRBJ1-1
D gene: .

CDR3 DNA: TGTGCCAGCAGCTGGGCCGGACTGAGCTACCTTTCTATCGGCTACACCTTC
CDR3 protein: CASSWAGLSYLSIGYTF
clone size: many
V gene: TRBV14
J gene: TRBJ1-2
D gene: .

CDR3 DNA: TGTGCCAGAAGCCCACGACGGATTAATGAAAAACTGTTTTTT
CDR3 protein: CARSPRRINEKLFF
clone size: .
V gene: TRBV3-1
J gene: TRBJ1-4
D gene: .

CDR3 DNA: TGTGCCAGCAGCCTTTCAGGAACCGGTGAGCAGTTCTTC
CDR3 protein: CASSLSGTGEQFF
clone size: few
V gene: TRBV9
J gene: TRBJ2-1
D gene: .

CDR3 DNA: TGTGCCAGCAGCAACCGGGACAGGACTAACTATGGCTACACCTTC
CDR3 protein: CASSNRDRTNYGYTF
clone size: .
V gene: TRBV25-1
J gene: TRBJ1-2
D gene: TRBD1

CDR3 DNA: TGTGCCAGCAGCGTAGTCCTCCAGGACACTGAAGCTTTCTTT
CDR3 protein: CASSVVLQDTEAFF
clone size: .
V gene: TRBV9
J gene: TRBJ1-1
D gene: .

CDR3 DNA: TGTGCCAGCAGACGCGACCTTCTTAACACTGAAGCTTTCTTT
CDR3 protein: CASRRDLLNTEAFF
clone size: .
V gene: TRBV6-1
J gene: TRBJ1-1
D gene: .

CDR3 DNA: TGCGCCAGCGGCCAAGTCGGACAGGGCGATCAGCCCCAGCATTTT
CDR3 protein: CASGQVGQGDQPQHF
clone size: .
V gene: TRBV4-1
J gene: TRBJ1-5
D gene: TRBD1

CDR3 DNA: TGTGCCAGCAGCAACTCGGACAGAGAAGCTTTCTTT
CDR3 protein: CASSNSDREAFF
clone size: .
V gene: TRBV3-1
J gene: TRBJ1-1
D gene: .

CDR3 DNA: TGTGCCAGCAGTGGGACAGGGGGTGTGTCCACCATATATTTT
CDR3 protein: CASSGTGGVSTIYF
clone size: few
V gene: TRBV6-1
J gene: TRBJ1-3
D gene: TRBD1

CDR3 DNA: TGTGCCACCAGTGATTCGGCTTATGGCTACACCTTC
CDR3 protein: CATSDSAYGYTF
clone size: many
V gene: TRBV24-1
J gene: TRBJ1-2
D gene: .

CDR3 DNA: TGTGCCATCAGTGGCGGGGGACAGAGCTCCTATAATTCACCCCTCCACTTT
CDR3 protein: CAISGGGQSSYNSPLHF
clone size: .
V gene: TRBV10-3
J gene: TRBJ1-6
D gene: TRBD1

CDR3 DNA: TGTGCCACCAGCAGATCCTGGGGGAAGTACGAGCAGCACTTC
CDR3 protein: CATSRSWGKYEQHF
clone size: .
V gene: TRBV15
J gene: TRBJ2-7
D gene: .

CDR3 DNA: TGTGCCAGCGGACCGACTAGCTCCTACGAGCAGTACTTC
CDR3 protein: CASGPTSSYEQYF
clone size: many
V gene: TRBV9
J gene: TRBJ2-7
D gene: .

CDR3 DNA: TGTGCCAGCACCCGACTAGCGGGTGTCAATGAGCAGTTCTTC
CDR3 protein: CASTRLAGVNEQFF
clone size: .
V gene: TRBV12-3/TRBV12-4
J gene: TRBJ2-1
D gene: TRBD2

CDR3 DNA: TGTGCCAGCACCGATACAGTGAACACTGAAGCTTTCTTT
CDR3 protein: CASTDTVNTEAFF
clone size: .
V gene: TRBV6-1
J gene: TRBJ1-1
D gene: .

CDR3 DNA: TGTGCCAGCAGTGACAGGGGTTGGGGCTACACCTTC
CDR3 protein: CASSDRGWGYTF
clone size: many
V gene: TRBV2
J gene: TRBJ1-2
D gene: .

CDR3 DNA: TGTGCCAGCAGTATGGACAGGGTTAATGGCTACACCTTC
CDR3 protein: CASSMDRVNGYTF
clone size: many
V gene: TRBV5-6
J gene: TRBJ1-2
D gene: TRBD1

CDR3 DNA: TGTGCCATTAGGGCACGGACTAGCGGAGGATACGAGCAGTACTTC
CDR3 protein: CAIRARTSGGYEQYF
clone size: .
V gene: TRBV10-3
J gene: TRBJ2-7
D gene: TRBD2

CDR3 DNA: TGTGCCAGCAGTTACTCCCTCGAGACACCCCTCCACTTT
CDR3 protein: CASSYSLETPLHF
clone size: many
V gene: TRBV6-5
J gene: TRBJ1-6
D gene: .

CDR3 DNA: TGTGCCAGCAAAAGTAGCGAGAACCCCTACGAGCAGTACTTC
CDR3 protein: CASKSSENPYEQYF
clone size: .
V gene: TRBV2
J gene: TRBJ2-7
D gene: .

CDR3 DNA: TGTGCCAGCAGTGAATTTAGGAGCTCCTACGAGCAGTACTTC
CDR3 protein: CASSEFRSSYEQYF
clone size: .
V gene: TRBV25-1
J gene: TRBJ2-7
D gene: .

CDR3 DNA: TGTGCCAGCAGCTCCAGTAGCGGGGGGTACACAGATACGCAGTATTTT
CDR3 protein: CASSSSSGGYTDTQYF
clone size: .
V gene: TRBV11-1
J gene: TRBJ2-3
D gene: TRBD2

CDR3 DNA: TGCAGTGCTAGTGGAGGACTAGCGAACAGGGATACGCAGTATTTT
CDR3 protein: CSASGGLANRDTQYF
clone size: many
V gene: TRBV20-1
J gene: TRBJ2-3
D gene: TRBD2

CDR3 DNA: TGTGCCAGCAGTGGACAGGGCGGGTTGGGCTATGGCTACACCTTC
CDR3 protein: CASSGQGGLGYGYTF
clone size: many
V gene: TRBV2
J gene: TRBJ1-2
D gene: TRBD1

CDR3 DNA: TGTGCCAGCAGCTTAGCCCGGACAGCACAAGAGACCCAGTACTTC
CDR3 protein: CASSLARTAQETQYF
clone size: .
V gene: TRBV5-8
J gene: TRBJ2-5
D gene: .

CDR3 DNA: TGCGCCAGCAGCCCCCCGGGACAGGGTGATGGCTACACCTTC
CDR3 protein: CASSPPGQGDGYTF
clone size: many
V gene: TRBV5-1
J gene: TRBJ1-2
D gene: TRBD1

CDR3 DNA: TGTGCCAGCAGTAAAACACTCGGGACGGCGAATGGCCACACCTTC
CDR3 protein: CASSKTLGTANGHTF
clone size: .
V gene: TRBV24-1
J gene: TRBJ1-2
D gene: .

CDR3 DNA: TGTGCCAGTAGGGGTCAGGGAATGACTGGAAACACCATATATTTT
CDR3 protein: CASRGQGMTGNTIYF
clone size: .
V gene: TRBV19
J gene: TRBJ1-3
D gene: .

CDR3 DNA: TGCGCCAGCCGGGACAGGGACTGGCGGAACACTGAAGCTTTCTTT
CDR3 protein: CASRDRDWRNTEAFF
clone size: .
V gene: TRBV10-2
J gene: TRBJ1-1
D gene: TRBD1

CDR3 DNA: TGTGCCATCAGTAAATCGGGACAGGGGTGCAATCAGCCCCAGCATTTT
CDR3 protein: CAISKSGQGCNQPQHF
clone size: .
V gene: TRBV24-1
J gene: TRBJ1-5
D gene: TRBD1

CDR3 DNA: TGTGCCAGCAGCCTAATAGCCCTAGGTAACGGTAGCACAGATACGCAGTATTTT
CDR3 protein: CASSLIALGNGSTDTQYF
clone size: .
V gene: TRBV7-3
J gene: TRBJ2-3
D gene: .

CDR3 DNA: TGCAGCGTCGCCTCCGATGGCACAGATACGCAGTATTTT
CDR3 protein: CSVASDGTDTQYF
clone size: many
V gene: TRBV29-1
J gene: TRBJ2-3
D gene: .